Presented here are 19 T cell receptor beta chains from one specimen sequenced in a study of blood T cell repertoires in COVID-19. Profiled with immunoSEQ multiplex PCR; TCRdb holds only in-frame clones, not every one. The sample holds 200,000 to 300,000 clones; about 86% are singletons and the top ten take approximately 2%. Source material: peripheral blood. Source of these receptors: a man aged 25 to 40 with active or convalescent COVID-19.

The CDR3 bases are TGTGCCAGCAAGACAACAGGGGGCGTGGGCTACACCTTC. Translation: CASKTTGGVGYTF. The chain has TRBV12-3 or TRBV12-4 and TRBJ1-2; 9 nucleotides align to TRBD1. The CDR3 totals 13 residues. The junction had 8 bases not matched to a gene; V was cut back by 7 bases and J by 8 bases.

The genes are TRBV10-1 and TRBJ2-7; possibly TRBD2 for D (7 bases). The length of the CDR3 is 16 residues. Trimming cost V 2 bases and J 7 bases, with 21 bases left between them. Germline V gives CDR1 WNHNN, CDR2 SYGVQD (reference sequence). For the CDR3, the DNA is TGCGCCAGCAGTGAGATGGTAGGCGGGGGCCCGCAGGAGCAGTACTTC. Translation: CASSEMVGGGPQEQYF.

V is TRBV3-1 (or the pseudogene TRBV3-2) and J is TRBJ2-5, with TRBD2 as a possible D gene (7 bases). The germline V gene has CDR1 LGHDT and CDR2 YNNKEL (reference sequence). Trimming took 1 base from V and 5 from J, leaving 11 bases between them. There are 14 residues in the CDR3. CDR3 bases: TGTGCCAGCAGCCAAGGCGGGGGCTGGGAGACCCAGTACTTC. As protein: CASSQGGGWETQYF.

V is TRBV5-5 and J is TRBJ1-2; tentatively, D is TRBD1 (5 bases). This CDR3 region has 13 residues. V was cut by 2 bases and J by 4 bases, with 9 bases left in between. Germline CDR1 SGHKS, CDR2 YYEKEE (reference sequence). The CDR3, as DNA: TGTGCCAGCAGCTTCACGGGGGTCTATGGCTACACCTTC. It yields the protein CASSFTGVYGYTF.

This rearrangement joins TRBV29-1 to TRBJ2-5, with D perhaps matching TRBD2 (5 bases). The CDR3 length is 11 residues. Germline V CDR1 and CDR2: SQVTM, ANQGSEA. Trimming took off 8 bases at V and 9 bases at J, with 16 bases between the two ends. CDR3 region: CSHIGVGAQYF. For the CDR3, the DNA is TGCAGCCACATCGGGGTCGGGGCCCAGTACTTC.

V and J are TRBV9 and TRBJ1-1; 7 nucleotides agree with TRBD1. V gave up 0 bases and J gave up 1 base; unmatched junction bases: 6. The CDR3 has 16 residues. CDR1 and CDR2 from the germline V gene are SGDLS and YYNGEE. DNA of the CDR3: TGTGCCAGCAGCGTAGCTGGAGGGGGCTCGAACACTGAAGCTTTCTTT. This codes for CASSVAGGGSNTEAFF.

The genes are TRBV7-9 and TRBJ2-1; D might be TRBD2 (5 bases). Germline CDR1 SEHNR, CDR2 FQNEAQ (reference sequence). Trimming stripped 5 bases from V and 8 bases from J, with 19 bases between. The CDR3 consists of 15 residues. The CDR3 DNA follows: TGTGCCAGCAGCGGAAGAAACCGAGGGTTCGATGAGCAGTTCTTC. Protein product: CASSGRNRGFDEQFF.

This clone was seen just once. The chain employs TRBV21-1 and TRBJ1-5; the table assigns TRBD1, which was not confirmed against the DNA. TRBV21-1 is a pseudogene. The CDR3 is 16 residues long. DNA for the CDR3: TGTGCCAGCAGCCATGGACAGGCGAGACGGGGTCAGCCCCAGCATTTT. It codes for CASSHGQARRGQPQHF.

CDR3 sequence reads: CASSPREGYNEQFF. The CDR3 DNA is TGTGCCAGCAGCCCCCGGGAGGGCTACAATGAGCAGTTCTTC. V is TRBV9 and J is TRBJ2-1; 8 nucleotides align to TRBD2. Trimming at V came to 4 bases and at J to 3 bases, leaving 3 bases not matched to a gene. The CDR3 extends over 14 amino acids. Looked up from germline, CDR1 is SGDLS and CDR2 is YYNGEE.

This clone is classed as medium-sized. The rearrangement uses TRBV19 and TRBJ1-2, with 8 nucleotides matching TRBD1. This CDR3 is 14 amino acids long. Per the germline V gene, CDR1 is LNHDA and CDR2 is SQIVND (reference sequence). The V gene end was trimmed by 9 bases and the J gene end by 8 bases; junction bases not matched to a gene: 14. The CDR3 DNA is TGTGCCAGCACGTGGTGGGCAGGGGGCTACGGCTACACCTTC. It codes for CASTWWAGGYGYTF. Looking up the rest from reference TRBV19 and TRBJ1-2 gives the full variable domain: DGGITQSPKYLFRKEGQNVTLSCEQNLNHDAMYWYRQDPGQGLRLIYYSQIVNDFQKGDIAEGYSVSREKKESFPLTVTSAQKNPTAFYLCASTWWAGGYGYTFGSGTRLTVV.

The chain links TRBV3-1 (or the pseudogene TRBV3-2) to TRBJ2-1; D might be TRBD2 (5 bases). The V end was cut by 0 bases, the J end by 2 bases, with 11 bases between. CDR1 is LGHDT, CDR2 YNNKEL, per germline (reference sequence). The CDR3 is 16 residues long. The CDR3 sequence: CASSQDLTSAYNEQFF. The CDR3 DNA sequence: TGTGCCAGCAGCCAAGATTTAACTAGTGCCTACAATGAGCAGTTCTTC.

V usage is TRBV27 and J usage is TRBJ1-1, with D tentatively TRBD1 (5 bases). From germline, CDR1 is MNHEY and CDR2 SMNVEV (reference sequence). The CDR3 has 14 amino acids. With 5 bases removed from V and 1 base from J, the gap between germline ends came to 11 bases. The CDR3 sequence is CASSQGASNTEAFF. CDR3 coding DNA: TGTGCCAGCAGTCAAGGGGCTTCGAACACTGAAGCTTTCTTT.

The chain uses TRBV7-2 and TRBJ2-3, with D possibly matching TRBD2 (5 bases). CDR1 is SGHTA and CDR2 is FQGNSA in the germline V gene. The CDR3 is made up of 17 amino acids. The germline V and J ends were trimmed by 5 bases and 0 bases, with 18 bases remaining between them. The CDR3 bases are TGTGCCAGCAGCGACCTGTTAAGCGGAACTAGCACAGATACGCAGTATTTT. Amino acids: CASSDLLSGTSTDTQYF.

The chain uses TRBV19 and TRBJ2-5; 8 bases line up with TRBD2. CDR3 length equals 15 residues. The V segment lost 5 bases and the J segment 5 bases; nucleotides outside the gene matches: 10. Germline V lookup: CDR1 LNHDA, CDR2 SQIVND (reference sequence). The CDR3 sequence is CASSRLAGIGETQYF. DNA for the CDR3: TGTGCCAGTAGTCGGTTAGCGGGGATCGGGGAGACCCAGTACTTC.

CDR3 DNA sequence: TGTGCCAGCAGCCAAGAACAGGGATTACTGGGTAGCTACACCTTC. Translated: CASSQEQGLLGSYTF. This chain joins TRBV4-2 and TRBJ1-2, with D tentatively TRBD1 (6 bases). The CDR3 covers 15 residues. Germline CDR1 is LGHNA and CDR2 is YNFKEQ. Trimming left V 0 bases short and J 9 bases short, with 17 bases between.

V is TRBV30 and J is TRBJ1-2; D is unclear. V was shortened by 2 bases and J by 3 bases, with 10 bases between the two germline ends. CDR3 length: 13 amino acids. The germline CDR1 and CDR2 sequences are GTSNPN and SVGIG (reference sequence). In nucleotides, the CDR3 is TGTGCCTGGAGTCGAGTTCGCGACTATGGCTACACCTTC. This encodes CAWSRVRDYGYTF.

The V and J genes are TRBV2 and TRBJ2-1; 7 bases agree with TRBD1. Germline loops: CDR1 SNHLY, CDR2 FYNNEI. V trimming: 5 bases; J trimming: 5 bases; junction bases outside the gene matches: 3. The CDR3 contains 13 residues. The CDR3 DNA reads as TGTGCCAGCAGTCGGGACAGACACAATGAGCAGTTCTTC. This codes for CASSRDRHNEQFF.

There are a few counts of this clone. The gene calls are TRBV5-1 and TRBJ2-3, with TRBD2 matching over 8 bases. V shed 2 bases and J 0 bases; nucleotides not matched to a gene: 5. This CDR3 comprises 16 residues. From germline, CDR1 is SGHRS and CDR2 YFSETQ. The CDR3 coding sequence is TGCGCCAGCAGCTTATTAGCGGGGTTTAGCACAGATACGCAGTATTTT. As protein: CASSLLAGFSTDTQYF.

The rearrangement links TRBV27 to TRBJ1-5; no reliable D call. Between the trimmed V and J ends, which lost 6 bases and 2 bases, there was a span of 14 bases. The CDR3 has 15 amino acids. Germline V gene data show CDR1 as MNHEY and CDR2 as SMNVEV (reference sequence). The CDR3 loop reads CASSPRPLGNQPQHF. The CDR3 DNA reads TGTGCCAGCAGCCCCAGGCCCTTGGGCAATCAGCCCCAGCATTTT.